The next 10 T cell receptor beta chains were all read from a single sample in a study of radiotherapy plus CTLA-4 blockade in lung cancer. TCRdb's copy holds only in-frame clones and misses some; the assay was immunoSEQ multiplex PCR. The table shows around 40,000 clones, with 70% to 80% occurring only once. The sequencing here drew on peripheral blood, taken from a patient treated with radiotherapy plus ipilimumab. Every receptor here comes from a human donor with non-small cell lung cancer who had stable disease on radiotherapy plus ipilimumab.

This chain uses TRBV5-1 with TRBJ2-2, with a tentative D call TRBD2 (5 bases). This CDR3 spans 13 amino acids. V dropped 4 bases and J dropped 7 bases, with 11 bases sitting between them. Germline V gene sequence: CDR1 SGHRS, CDR2 YFSETQ. CDR3 sequence (DNA): TGCGCCAGCAGCGTCCAGGAGGTCGGGGAGCTGTTTTTT. Translating it yields CASSVQEVGELFF.

The chain links TRBV30 to TRBJ2-2; 8 bases align to TRBD1. CDR3 length: 16 amino acids. CDR1 GTSNPN and CDR2 SVGIG come from the germline V gene (reference sequence). Trimming took 0 bases from V and 7 from J; bases not matched to a gene: 10. The CDR3 reads CAWSVKDRAVGGELFF. The CDR3 nucleotides read TGTGCCTGGAGTGTGAAGGACAGGGCGGTCGGCGGGGAGCTGTTTTTT. The full variable domain, with the rest looked up from reference TRBV30 and TRBJ2-2, is SQTIHQWPATLVQPVGSPLSLECTVEGTSNPNLYWYRQAAGRGLQLLFYSVGIGQISSEVPQNLSASRPQDRQFILSSKKLLLSDSGFYLCAWSVKDRAVGGELFFGEGSRLTVL.

As DNA, the CDR3 is TGCGCCAGCAGCTTGGCGGCTAGTTTTTCCGGGGAGCTGTTTTTT. Amino acids: CASSLAASFSGELFF. V usage is TRBV5-1 and J usage is TRBJ2-2; D is undetermined. This CDR3 comprises 15 residues. V lost 0 bases, J lost 6 bases, and 12 bases lay in between. From germline, CDR1 is SGHRS and CDR2 YFSETQ.

V usage is TRBV10-1 and J usage is TRBJ1-1, with 7 bases matching TRBD1. Trimming took 6 bases from V and 5 from J; bases not matched to a gene: 6. The CDR3 extends over 13 amino acids. Germline lookup yields CDR1 WNHNN and CDR2 SYGVQD (reference sequence). CDR3 region: CASRTGLRTEAFF. The CDR3 DNA follows: TGCGCCAGCAGGACAGGGCTGAGGACTGAAGCTTTCTTT.

The chain carries TRBV7-3 and TRBJ2-5; D ambiguous. V was trimmed by 5 bases and J by 5 bases, leaving 15 bases between them. Germline V gives CDR1 SGHTA, CDR2 FQGTGA. The CDR3 totals 14 residues. The DNA for the CDR3 is TGTGCCAGCAGCCCACTTGTCGGTTTTGAGACCCAGTACTTC. It yields the protein CASSPLVGFETQYF.

This chain links TRBV2 with TRBJ2-5; D unresolved. Germline CDR1 and CDR2: SNHLY and FYNNEI. CDR3 length: 13 residues. V lost 7 bases, J lost 3 bases, and 12 bases lay in between. The CDR3 sequence is CASTPTVEETQYF. In DNA, the CDR3 is TGTGCCAGCACCCCAACAGTGGAAGAGACCCAGTACTTC.

CDR3 sequence (DNA): TGTGCCAGCAGTTACTCCTGGGGAGACACTGAAGCTTTCTTT. Its protein is CASSYSWGDTEAFF. V usage is TRBV6-6 and J usage is TRBJ1-1, with D unclear. The CDR3 has 14 amino acids. Germline CDR1 and CDR2: MNHNY and SVGAGI (reference sequence). With 0 bases removed from V and 3 bases from J, the gap between germline ends came to 8 bases.

This clone has just one count. This chain uses TRBV5-6 with TRBJ2-5, with a weak D call TRBD1 (5 bases). The V gene's germline CDR1 is SGHDT and CDR2 YYEEEE. The CDR3 length is 13 residues. V lost 5 bases and J 5 bases, leaving 13 bases between the germline ends. CDR3: CASRPDIGETQYF. The CDR3 DNA follows: TGTGCCAGCAGGCCGGACATAGGGGAGACCCAGTACTTC.

The rearrangement joins TRBV11-3 to TRBJ2-3; 8 bases agree with TRBD2. V shed 3 bases and J 5 bases; nucleotides not matched to a gene: 4. The CDR3 extends over 14 amino acids. Per the germline V gene, CDR1 is SGHNT and CDR2 is YENEEA. The CDR3 spells CASSFGGDKDTQYF. CDR3 sequence (DNA): TGTGCCAGCAGCTTCGGGGGGGACAAAGATACGCAGTATTTT. The full variable domain, its missing parts supplied by reference TRBV11-3 and TRBJ2-3, is EAGVVQSPRYKIIEKKQPVAFWCNPISGHNTLYWYLQNLGQGPELLIRYENEEAVDDSQLPKDRFSAERLKGVDSTLKIQPAELGDSAVYLCASSFGGDKDTQYFGPGTRLTVL.

This sequence joins TRBV5-4 and TRBJ2-1; 7 positions match TRBD1. The trim removed 4 bases at V and 4 bases at J, leaving 5 bases unmatched. Germline V CDR1 and CDR2: SGHNT, YYREEE (reference sequence). This CDR3 is built from 14 residues. The CDR3 here is CASSLPGQYNEQFF. In nucleotides, the CDR3 is TGTGCCAGCAGCCTACCGGGACAGTACAATGAGCAGTTCTTC.